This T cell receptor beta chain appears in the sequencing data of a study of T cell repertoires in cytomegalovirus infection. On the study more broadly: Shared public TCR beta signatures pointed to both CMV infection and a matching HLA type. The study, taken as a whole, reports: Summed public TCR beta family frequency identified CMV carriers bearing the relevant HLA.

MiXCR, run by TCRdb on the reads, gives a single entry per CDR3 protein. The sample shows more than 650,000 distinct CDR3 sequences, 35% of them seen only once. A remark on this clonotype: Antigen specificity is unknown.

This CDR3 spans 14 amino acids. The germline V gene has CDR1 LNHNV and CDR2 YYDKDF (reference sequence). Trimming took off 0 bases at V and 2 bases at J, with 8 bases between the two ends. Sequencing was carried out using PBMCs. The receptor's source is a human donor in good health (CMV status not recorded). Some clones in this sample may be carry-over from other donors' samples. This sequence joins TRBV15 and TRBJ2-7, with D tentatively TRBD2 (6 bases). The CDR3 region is CATSRDPGAYEQYF. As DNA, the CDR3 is TGTGCCACCAGCAGAGATCCGGGGGCCTACGAGCAGTACTTC.